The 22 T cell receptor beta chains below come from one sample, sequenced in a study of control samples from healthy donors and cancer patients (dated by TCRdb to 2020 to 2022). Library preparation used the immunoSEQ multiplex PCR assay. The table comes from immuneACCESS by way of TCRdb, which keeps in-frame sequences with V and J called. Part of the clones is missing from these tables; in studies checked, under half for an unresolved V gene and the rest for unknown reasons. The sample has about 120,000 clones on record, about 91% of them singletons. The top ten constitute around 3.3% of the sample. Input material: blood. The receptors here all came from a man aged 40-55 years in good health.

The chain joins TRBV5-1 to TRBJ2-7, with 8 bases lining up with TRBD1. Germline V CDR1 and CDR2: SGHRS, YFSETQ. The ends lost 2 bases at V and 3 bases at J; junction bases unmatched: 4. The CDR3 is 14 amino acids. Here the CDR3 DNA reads TGCGCCAGCAGCTTACAGGGGACAGGCTACGAGCAGTACTTC. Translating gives CASSLQGTGYEQYF.

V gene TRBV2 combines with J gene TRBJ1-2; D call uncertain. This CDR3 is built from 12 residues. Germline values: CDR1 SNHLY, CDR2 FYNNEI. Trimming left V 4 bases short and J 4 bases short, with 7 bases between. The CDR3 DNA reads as TGTGCCAGCAGTGGAGGCAGCTATGGCTACACCTTC. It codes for CASSGGSYGYTF.

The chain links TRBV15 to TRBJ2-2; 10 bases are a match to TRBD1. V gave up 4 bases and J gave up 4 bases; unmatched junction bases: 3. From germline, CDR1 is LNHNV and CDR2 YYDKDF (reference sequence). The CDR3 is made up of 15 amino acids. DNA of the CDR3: TGTGCCACCAGCATCGACAGGGGGCGCACCGGGGAGCTGTTTTTT. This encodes CATSIDRGRTGELFF.

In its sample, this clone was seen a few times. This chain's CDR3 is CASSVVGLAGLSSYNEQFF. The CDR3 coding sequence is TGTGCCAGCAGCGTAGTGGGACTAGCGGGGCTAAGCTCCTACAATGAGCAGTTCTTC. The J gene is TRBJ2-1, the V gene TRBV9; 13 bases are a match to TRBD2. This CDR3 is 19 amino acids long. Germline lookup yields CDR1 SGDLS and CDR2 YYNGEE. V gave up 0 bases and J gave up 0 bases; unmatched junction bases: 6.

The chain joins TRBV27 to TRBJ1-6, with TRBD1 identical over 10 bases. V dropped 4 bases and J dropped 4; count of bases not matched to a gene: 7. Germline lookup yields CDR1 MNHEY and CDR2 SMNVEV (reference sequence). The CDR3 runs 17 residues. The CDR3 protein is CASSSRDRGAYNSPLHF. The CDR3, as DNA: TGTGCCAGCAGTTCCCGGGACAGGGGAGCGTATAATTCACCCCTCCACTTT.

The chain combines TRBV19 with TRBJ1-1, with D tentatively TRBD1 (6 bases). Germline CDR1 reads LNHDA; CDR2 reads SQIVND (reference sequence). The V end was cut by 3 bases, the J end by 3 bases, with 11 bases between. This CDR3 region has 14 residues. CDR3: CASSMSGVYTEAFF. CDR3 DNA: TGTGCCAGTAGTATGTCAGGGGTGTACACTGAAGCTTTCTTT.

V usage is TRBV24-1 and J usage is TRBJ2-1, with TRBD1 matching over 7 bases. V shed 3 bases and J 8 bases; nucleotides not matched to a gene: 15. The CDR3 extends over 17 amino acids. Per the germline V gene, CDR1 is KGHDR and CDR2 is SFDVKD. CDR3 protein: CATSDLYPPGTEDEQFF. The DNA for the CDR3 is TGTGCCACCAGTGATCTATACCCCCCCGGGACAGAAGATGAGCAGTTCTTC.

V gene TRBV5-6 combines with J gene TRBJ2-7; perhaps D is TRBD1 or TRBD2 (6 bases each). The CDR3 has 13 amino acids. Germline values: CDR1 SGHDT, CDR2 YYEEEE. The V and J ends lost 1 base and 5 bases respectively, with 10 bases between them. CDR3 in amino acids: CASSLTGGHEQYF. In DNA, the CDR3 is TGTGCCAGCAGCTTGACCGGGGGCCACGAGCAGTACTTC.

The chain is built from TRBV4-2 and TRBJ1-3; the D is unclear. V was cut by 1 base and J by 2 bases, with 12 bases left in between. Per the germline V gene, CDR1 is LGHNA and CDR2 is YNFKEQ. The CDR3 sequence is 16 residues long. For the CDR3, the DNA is TGTGCCAGCAGCCAAGGCAACAGTGTACCTGGAAACACCATATATTTT. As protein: CASSQGNSVPGNTIYF.

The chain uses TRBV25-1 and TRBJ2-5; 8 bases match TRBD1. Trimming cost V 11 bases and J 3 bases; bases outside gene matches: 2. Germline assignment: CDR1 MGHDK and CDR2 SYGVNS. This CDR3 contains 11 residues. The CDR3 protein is CAGQGEETQYF. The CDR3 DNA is TGTGCCGGACAGGGAGAAGAGACCCAGTACTTC.

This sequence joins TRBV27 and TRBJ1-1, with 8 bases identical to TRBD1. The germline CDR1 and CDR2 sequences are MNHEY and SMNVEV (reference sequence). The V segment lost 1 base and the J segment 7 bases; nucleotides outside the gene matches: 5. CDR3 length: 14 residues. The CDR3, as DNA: TGTGCCAGCAGTTTATTTCAGGGGGCTATTGAAGCTTTCTTT. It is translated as CASSLFQGAIEAFF.

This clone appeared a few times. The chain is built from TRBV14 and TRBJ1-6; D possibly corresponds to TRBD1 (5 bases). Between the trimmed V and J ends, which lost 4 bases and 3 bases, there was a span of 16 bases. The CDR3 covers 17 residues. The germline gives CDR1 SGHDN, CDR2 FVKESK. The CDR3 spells CASSPLGGGDYNSPLHF. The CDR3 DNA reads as TGTGCCAGCAGCCCCTTGGGGGGAGGCGACTATAATTCACCCCTCCACTTT.

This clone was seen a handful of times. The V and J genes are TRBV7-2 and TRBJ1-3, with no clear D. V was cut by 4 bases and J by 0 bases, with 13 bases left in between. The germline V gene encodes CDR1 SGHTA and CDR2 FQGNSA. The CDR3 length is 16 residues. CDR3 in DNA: TGTGCCAGCAGCTCGACCCCACGAAGCTCTGGAAACACCATATATTTT. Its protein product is CASSSTPRSSGNTIYF. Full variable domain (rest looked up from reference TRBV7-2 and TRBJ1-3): GAGVSQSPSNKVTEKGKDVELRCDPISGHTALYWYRQSLGQGLEFLIYFQGNSAPDKSGLPSDRFSAERTGGSVSTLTIQRTQQEDSAVYLCASSSTPRSSGNTIYFGEGSWLTVV.

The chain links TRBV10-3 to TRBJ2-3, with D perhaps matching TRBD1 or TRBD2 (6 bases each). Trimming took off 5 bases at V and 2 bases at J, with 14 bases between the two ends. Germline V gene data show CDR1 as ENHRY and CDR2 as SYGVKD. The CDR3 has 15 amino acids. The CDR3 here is CAISSGASLTDTQYF. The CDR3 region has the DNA TGTGCCATCAGTTCGGGGGCTAGTCTCACAGATACGCAGTATTTT.

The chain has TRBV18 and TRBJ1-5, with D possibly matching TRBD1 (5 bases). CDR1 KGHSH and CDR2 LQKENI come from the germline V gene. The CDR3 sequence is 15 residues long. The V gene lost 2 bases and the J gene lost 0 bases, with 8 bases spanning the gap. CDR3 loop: CASSPDQGSNQPQHF. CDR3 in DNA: TGTGCCAGCTCACCAGATCAGGGTAGCAATCAGCCCCAGCATTTT. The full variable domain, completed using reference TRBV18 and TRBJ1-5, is NAGVMQNPRHLVRRRGQEARLRCSPMKGHSHVYWYRQLPEEGLKFMVYLQKENIIDESGMPKERFSAEFPKEGPSILRIQQVVRGDSAAYFCASSPDQGSNQPQHFGDGTRLSIL.

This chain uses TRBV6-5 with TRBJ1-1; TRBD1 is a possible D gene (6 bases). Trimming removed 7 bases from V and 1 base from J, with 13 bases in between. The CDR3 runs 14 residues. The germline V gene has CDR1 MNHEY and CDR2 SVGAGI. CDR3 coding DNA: TGTGCCAGCACGCGGGGGCGGGGGAACACTGAAGCTTTCTTT. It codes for CASTRGRGNTEAFF.

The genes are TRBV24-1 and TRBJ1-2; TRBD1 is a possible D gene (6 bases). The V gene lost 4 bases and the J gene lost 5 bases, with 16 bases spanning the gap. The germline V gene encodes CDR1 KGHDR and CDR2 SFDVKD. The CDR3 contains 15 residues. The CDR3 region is CATSEWTASGYGYTF. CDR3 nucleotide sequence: TGTGCCACCAGTGAATGGACAGCATCGGGTTATGGCTACACCTTC.

CDR3 bases: TGTGCCAGCAGCTTGGCAAAAGGGGTGGCAGATACGCAGTATTTT. It specifies CASSLAKGVADTQYF. This rearrangement joins TRBV5-6 to TRBJ2-3; possible D gene TRBD1, 5 bases. Trimming cost V 0 bases and J 4 bases, with 12 bases left between them. CDR1 is SGHDT and CDR2 is YYEEEE in the germline V gene. The CDR3 sequence is 15 residues long.

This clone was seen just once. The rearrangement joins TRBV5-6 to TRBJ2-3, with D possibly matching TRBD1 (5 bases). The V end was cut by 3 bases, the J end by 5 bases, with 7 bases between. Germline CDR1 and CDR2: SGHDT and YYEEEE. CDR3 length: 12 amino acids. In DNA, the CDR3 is TGTGCCAGCAGCTCCGGACAAGATACGCAGTATTTT. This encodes CASSSGQDTQYF.

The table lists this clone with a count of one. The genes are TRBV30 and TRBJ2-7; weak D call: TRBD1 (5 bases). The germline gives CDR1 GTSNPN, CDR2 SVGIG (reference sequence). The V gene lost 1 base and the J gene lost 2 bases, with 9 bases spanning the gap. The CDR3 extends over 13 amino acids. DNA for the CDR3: TGTGCCTGGAGTGACAGGTCCCCCTACGAGCAGTACTTC. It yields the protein CAWSDRSPYEQYF.

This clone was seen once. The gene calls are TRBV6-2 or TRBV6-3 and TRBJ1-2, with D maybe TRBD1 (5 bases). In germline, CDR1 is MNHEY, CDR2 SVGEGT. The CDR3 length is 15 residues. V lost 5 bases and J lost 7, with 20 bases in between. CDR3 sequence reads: CASSPQVYGAGGYTF. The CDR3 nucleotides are TGTGCCAGCAGTCCCCAAGTTTATGGGGCTGGTGGCTACACCTTC.

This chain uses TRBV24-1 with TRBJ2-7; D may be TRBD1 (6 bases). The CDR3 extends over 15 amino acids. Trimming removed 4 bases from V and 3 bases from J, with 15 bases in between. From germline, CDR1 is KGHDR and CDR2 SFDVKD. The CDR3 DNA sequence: TGTGCCACCAGTGACTCCGACTCCAGGGGCTACGAGCAGTACTTC. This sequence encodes CATSDSDSRGYEQYF.